The entry that follows covers one T cell receptor (beta chain) sequence. What antigen it recognizes has not been identified. No base-level quality is on record; no much larger clone is a single base apart. The immunoSEQ Assay was used to immunosequence TCRbeta CDR3 regions from genomic DNA. Genomic DNA was amplified by bias-controlled multiplex PCR before high-throughput sequencing. From the authors' description of their analysis: To quantify the absolute abundance of each unique TCRbeta CDR3 region, the sequences were collapsed and filtered. Clonality, defined as 1 minus Pielou's evenness, was calculated using only productive rearrangements. Tumor T-cell fraction was computed by normalizing TCRbeta template counts to usable DNA, estimated from several housekeeping genes. Clones with significantly greater frequencies in on-treatment versus baseline samples were identified using a previously published method. The immuneACCESS repertoire file appears here via TCRdb, limited to in-frame rearrangements. These files lack a portion of the clones; in checked studies, under half of the deficit traces to unresolved V genes, and the cause of the others is not known. The DNA gave D and trimming, while V, J and clone size come from that table. Across this sample there are under 15,000 clones, with around a fifth seen only once. Of the sample, approximately 6.6% falls within the top ten clones.

CDR1 SQVTM and CDR2 ANQGSEA were looked up in the germline V gene. Trimmed from V: 5 bases; trimmed from J: 5 bases; junction bases lacking a gene match: 13. The cysteine opens and the phenylalanine closes a CDR3 of 15 amino acids. The retained sequence is limited to the CDR3, 45 bases, with the frame set at the first base. The sample's treatment or condition label is to be understood as: randomized to nivolumab then ipilimumab (arm A) or the reverse (arm B). No trial patient had received prior DNA-damaging chemotherapy. Samples were obtained from patients with melanoma enrolled in CheckMate 064, a randomized, open-label phase II trial of sequential checkpoint blockade. Tumor TCR sequencing used genomic DNA from formalin-fixed paraffin-embedded (FFPE) tissue samples. The sample belongs to a study of sequential checkpoint blockade in melanoma (dated by TCRdb to the late 2010s). Describing the broader study: Using 1:1 randomization, the trial assigned patients either to first-line nivolumab followed by ipilimumab (arm A) or to ipilimumab followed by nivolumab (arm B). Maintenance nivolumab came after both trial sequences. DNA from about 97 melanoma tumor samples collected before treatment underwent TCRbeta immunosequencing. For roughly 20 patients, matched tumor biopsies were taken both before treatment and at week 13, after single-agent nivolumab (arm A) or ipilimumab (arm B). About 82% of the matched tumor biopsy pairs taken before and after treatment were from the same lesion.

Overall study outcomes, separate from this receptor: Tumor T-cell fraction and clonality were correlated with PD-L1 staining and CD8+ T-cell counts, but not with mutational load. Among patients in arm A, the nivolumab-first arm, pretreatment tumor TIL clonality was associated with response (P = .04). Within-arm analyses of tumor T-cell fraction were limited by small sample sizes and reduced statistical power. The model for predicting response that combines TCR metrics with mutation burden needs to be validated in larger, independent patient cohorts. Clinical benefit was about 30 times more likely to be achieved by patients whose tumor T-cell fraction and clonality increased by week 13.

The receptor was isolated from a human donor with melanoma. The chain is assembled from TRBV29-1 and TRBJ1-1; the central 8 bases match TRBD1. Sequenced material: tumor tissue (inferred from file names), taken from a patient given nivolumab and ipilimumab in sequence. The DNA reads TGCAGCGTTATAGGGAGCAGGGGGCCGCGAACTGAAGCTTTCTTT. The translation is CSVIGSRGPRTEAFF.